This TCR beta chain emerged from a study of shared clonotypes between healthy human individuals. J lost 6 bases, V lost 4 bases, and 8 bases had no gene match. The CDR3 runs 15 residues. Repertoires were generated with immunoSEQ multiplex PCR, while TCRdb's copy carries only in-frame clones and drops some. Of about 550,000 clones listed, nearly 97% were seen once; the top ten hold about 0.11%. It was CD45RO-negative cells, positively selected for CCR7, that made up naive CD8 cells, with terminally differentiated effector memory CD45RA+ cells excluded. The sample consisted of naive CD8+ T cells sorted from blood. The chain joins TRBV23-1 to TRBJ1-5; 8 nucleotides align to TRBD1. TRBV23-1 is flagged as an ORF with uncertain function. The TCR sequence derives from a woman between 25 and 40 years old in good health. DNA of the CDR3: TGCGCCAGCAGTCCGACGGGACAGGTCCTTCAGCCCCAGCATTTT. Encoded protein: CASSPTGQVLQPQHF.